This is a list of T cell receptor beta chains from one sample in a study of shared clonotypes between healthy human individuals. Some clones are missing from TCRdb's copy, which holds only in-frame ones; the method was immunoSEQ multiplex PCR. The sample has approximately 2.5 million clones, roughly 93% seen once. The material sequenced was naive CD4+ T cells from PBMCs. The source of these receptors is a young man in good health. Some clones in this sample may be carry-over from other donors' samples. CDR3s include the opening cysteine and the closing phenylalanine or tryptophan. D genes are given only for firm matches. Clone size is stated in some rows and not others, as once, few, many or a class when expanded.

j_call	d_call	clone_size	v_call	cdr3_aa	cdr3_nt
TRBJ1-4	NA	NA	TRBV4-1	CASSQGSTNEKLFF	TGCGCCAGCAGCCAAGGGTCGACAAACGAAAAACTGTTTTTT
TRBJ1-3	NA	NA	TRBV9	CASSVDSRGGNTIYF	TGTGCCAGCAGCGTAGATAGCAGGGGTGGAAACACCATATATTTT
TRBJ2-2	NA	NA	TRBV18	CASSFQGAAGELFF	TGTGCCAGCTCATTCCAGGGCGCGGCCGGGGAGCTGTTTTTT
TRBJ1-2	TRBD1	NA	TRBV28	CASSSDRVGGYTF	TGTGCCAGCAGTTCCGACAGGGTGGGTGGCTACACCTTC
TRBJ2-5	NA	NA	TRBV30	CAWKGPPETQYF	TGTGCCTGGAAAGGGCCCCCCGAGACCCAGTACTTC
TRBJ2-1	NA	NA	TRBV25-1	CASSEGTVIYNEQFF	TGTGCCAGCAGTGAAGGGACGGTAATTTACAATGAGCAGTTCTTC
TRBJ1-5	NA	NA	TRBV10-3	CAISGTQEPQHF	TGTGCCATCAGTGGGACCCAGGAGCCCCAGCATTTT
TRBJ2-5	NA	NA	TRBV5-4	CASSSAGVGETQYF	TGTGCCAGCAGCTCGGCAGGGGTGGGGGAGACCCAGTACTTC
TRBJ2-2	TRBD2	NA	TRBV27	CASFAGEGRAGELFF	TGTGCCAGTTTTGCGGGGGAGGGCAGGGCCGGGGAGCTGTTTTTT
TRBJ1-2	TRBD1	NA	TRBV6-1	CASSGYGGQNYGYTF	TGTGCCAGCAGTGGCTACGGGGGACAGAACTATGGCTACACCTTC
TRBJ2-5	TRBD1	NA	TRBV7-8	CASSWRDRGRQETQYF	TGTGCCAGCAGCTGGCGGGACAGGGGCCGCCAAGAGACCCAGTACTTC
TRBJ2-7	NA	once	TRBV29-1	CSVVGLARFHEQYF	TGCAGCGTTGTTGGTCTAGCTCGTTTCCACGAGCAGTACTTC
TRBJ1-3	NA	NA	TRBV5-4	CASSILSGNTIYF	TGTGCCAGCAGTATCCTCTCTGGAAACACCATATATTTT
TRBJ1-1	TRBD1	NA	TRBV7-9	CASSLTTTGRHTEAFF	TGTGCCAGCAGCTTAACTACGACAGGGCGCCACACTGAAGCTTTCTTT
TRBJ1-5	NA	NA	TRBV30	CAWSGQDNQPQHF	TGTGCCTGGAGTGGACAGGACAATCAGCCCCAGCATTTT
TRBJ1-1	NA	few	TRBV28	CASSLPRNTEAFF	TGTGCCAGCAGTCTCCCCAGGAACACTGAAGCTTTCTTT
TRBJ2-7	TRBD1	NA	TRBV28	CASSFRGPPYEQYF	TGTGCCAGCAGTTTCAGGGGGCCGCCCTACGAGCAGTACTTC
TRBJ2-3	TRBD2	NA	TRBV6-4	CASTSASGTSGPGDTQYF	TGTGCCAGCACCTCCGCCTCAGGGACTAGCGGGCCTGGGGATACGCAGTATTTT
TRBJ2-3	NA	NA	TRBV18	CASSPLGNPTDTQYF	TGTGCCAGCTCACCACTGGGGAACCCTACAGATACGCAGTATTTT
TRBJ2-3	NA	NA	TRBV10-3	CATGDGAGTDTQYF	TGTGCCACGGGGGATGGGGCTGGCACAGATACGCAGTATTTT
TRBJ2-7	TRBD2	NA	TRBV5-1	CASRREGLNEQYF	TGCGCCAGCAGACGGGAGGGATTGAACGAGCAGTACTTC
TRBJ2-1	TRBD2	NA	TRBV28	CASSKPGGPRGEQFF	TGTGCCAGCAGTAAACCGGGGGGGCCGAGAGGTGAGCAGTTCTTC